Below, one T cell receptor beta chain is given with its context. Antigen unknown. There are 13 residues in the CDR3. The V and J ends lost 0 bases and 5 bases, in that order; junction bases with no gene match: 0. Per the germline V gene, CDR1 is WNHNN and CDR2 is SYGVQD (reference sequence). Each cell subset's genomic DNA was divided evenly among several immunoSEQ plates. The protocol was immunoSEQ multiplex PCR, while the TCRdb copy is restricted to in-frame clones and leaves out a portion. The profile shows roughly 1,500,000 clones, 95% to 99% of them singletons. This sample was included in a study of shared clonotypes between healthy human individuals. Study results and caveats: For naive CD4 cells, 4% to 5% of clonotypes were shared across a handful of donors. Relative to their counterparts shared across all four donors, non-shared clonotypes exhibited diminished generation probabilities.

The specimen sequenced was naive CD4+ T cells sorted from blood. Sample subset: CD45RA+ positively selected. This clonotype originated in a man aged 25-45 years in good health. The chain combines TRBV10-1 with TRBJ2-7, with TRBD1 matching 8 bases. The CDR3 spells CASSESGQDEQYF. The DNA for the CDR3 is TGCGCCAGCAGTGAGTCGGGACAGGACGAGCAGTACTTC.